These T cell receptor beta chains were read from a single sample in a study of patients and donors after allogeneic stem cell transplantation. TCRdb independently ran MiXCR on the RT-PCR reads; one entry per CDR3 protein. The table lists around 160,000 distinct CDR3 sequences, about 32% of them singletons, with around 3.2% in the top ten. Sequencing was carried out using blood, either unsorted or a sorted T cell fraction (not recorded which). These receptors were taken from a human donor who was either an allogeneic HSCT recipient or a stem cell or donor lymphocyte infusion donor (not recorded which). It is not recorded whose cells these are; they may come from a transplant donor. The CDR3 runs from the conserved cysteine through the conserved F or W. D genes are given only for firm matches. Not all rows give a size; the values are once, few, many and, for expanded clones, a class.

d_gene	v_gene	abundance	j_gene	len	CDR3aa	CDR3nt
-	TRBV7-2	-	TRBJ2-5	15	CASSSPDWGGETQYF	TGTGCCAGCAGCTCTCCCGACTGGGGTGGGGAGACCCAGTACTTC
-	TRBV12-3/TRBV12-4	-	TRBJ2-3	13	CASHVTSTDTQYF	TGTGCCAGCCATGTGACAAGCACAGATACGCAGTATTTT
-	TRBV28	-	TRBJ1-1	15	CASIPIHGGDTEAFF	TGTGCCAGCATCCCAATTCACGGGGGTGACACTGAAGCTTTCTTT
TRBD2	TRBV10-1	few	TRBJ2-1	15	CASSAASGRMNEQFF	TGCGCCAGCAGTGCGGCTAGCGGGAGGATGAATGAGCAGTTCTTC
TRBD1	TRBV29-1	many	TRBJ1-4	12	CSVKAGGEKLFF	TGCAGCGTGAAGGCAGGGGGCGAAAAACTGTTTTTT
TRBD1	TRBV20-1	few	TRBJ1-1	11	CSGTGNTEAFF	TGCAGCGGGACAGGGAACACTGAAGCTTTCTTT
-	TRBV7-2	-	TRBJ1-2	12	CASSQPGRRETF	TGTGCCAGCAGCCAGCCGGGACGGAGGGAAACCTTC
TRBD1	TRBV3-1	-	TRBJ1-4	15	CASSPYRGSGEKLFF	TGTGCCAGCAGCCCGTACAGGGGATCGGGGGAAAAACTGTTTTTT
-	TRBV12-3/TRBV12-4	many	TRBJ1-5	13	CATRGLSNQPQHF	TGTGCCACCAGGGGACTTAGCAATCAGCCCCAGCATTTT
-	TRBV5-6	-	TRBJ2-7	15	CASSLKSVSPYEQYF	TGTGCCAGCAGCTTGAAGTCGGTTTCCCCCTACGAGCAGTACTTC